These 17 T cell receptor beta chains were sequenced from one sample in a study of T cell responses to AZD1222 COVID-19 vaccine. Sequenced by immunoSEQ multiplex PCR; TCRdb stores in-frame clones only, minus some. This sample has approximately 50,000 clones, with approximately 80% found just once. The specimen comprised peripheral blood, sampled on day 0 of AZD1222 vaccination. These receptors all come from an adult in good health.

Written as DNA, the CDR3 is TGCAGCGTCAGTAACATGGGTCAGCCCCAGCATTTT. Amino acid sequence: CSVSNMGQPQHF. The chain uses TRBV29-1 and TRBJ1-5; the D is unclear. This CDR3 spans 12 amino acids. V dropped 6 bases and J dropped 6 bases, with 12 bases sitting between them. CDR1 is SQVTM, CDR2 ANQGSEA, per germline.

This chain joins TRBV9 and TRBJ2-5; D gene ambiguous. The V gene's germline CDR1 is SGDLS and CDR2 YYNGEE. The CDR3 extends over 14 amino acids. V lost 4 bases, J lost 5 bases, and 15 bases lay in between. CDR3 in amino acids: CASSPSPQVETQYF. CDR3 in DNA: TGTGCCAGCAGCCCCAGCCCCCAGGTGGAGACCCAGTACTTC.

The chain carries TRBV10-3 and TRBJ2-5, with D uncertain. V dropped 4 bases and J dropped 3 bases, with 9 bases sitting between them. The V gene's germline CDR1 is ENHRY and CDR2 SYGVKD. The CDR3 sequence is 13 residues long. CDR3 sequence (DNA): TGTGCCATCAGTGGATCAATGGAAGAGACCCAGTACTTC. Amino acid sequence: CAISGSMEETQYF.

The chain carries TRBV12-5 and TRBJ2-2; a weak D match, TRBD2 (5 bases). Germline V gene sequence: CDR1 LGHNT, CDR2 FRNRAP. The CDR3 is 14 residues long. V was trimmed by 8 bases and J by 5 bases, leaving 15 bases between them. CDR3 in DNA: TGTGCTAGTAAGGATGAACGGGGAACCGGGGAGCTGTTTTTT. This encodes CASKDERGTGELFF.

The CDR3 sequence: CASSPMPPDVSYGYTF. For the CDR3, the DNA is TGTGCCAGCAGCCCCATGCCCCCGGATGTTAGCTATGGCTACACCTTC. The rearrangement links TRBV3-1 (or the pseudogene TRBV3-2) to TRBJ1-2; D is unclear. The CDR3 length is 16 residues. Germline V gene data show CDR1 as LGHDT and CDR2 as YNNKEL (reference sequence). V was pared by 4 bases and J by 4 bases, with 19 bases between.

The sample holds a few counts of this clone. The chain links TRBV7-6 to TRBJ1-3; unclear D gene. CDR3 length: 15 residues. Germline V gene lookup returns CDR1 SGHVS and CDR2 FNYEAQ. The V end lost 1 base, the J end lost 0 bases, and 7 bases lay between the germline ends. The CDR3 DNA follows: TGTGCCAGCAGCTTAGGCGACGGCTCTGGAAACACCATATATTTT. Its protein product is CASSLGDGSGNTIYF.

This chain links TRBV30 with TRBJ1-1; tentatively, D is TRBD1 (5 bases). The CDR3 runs to 13 residues. The germline V and J ends were trimmed by 2 bases and 6 bases, with 13 bases remaining between them. The V gene's germline CDR1 is GTSNPN and CDR2 SVGIG (reference sequence). The CDR3 DNA reads as TGTGCCTGGAGTCGAATCTGGGGGGCTGAAGCTTTCTTT. Protein: CAWSRIWGAEAFF. Together with reference TRBV30 and TRBJ1-1, the CDR3 gives the full variable domain: SQTIHQWPATLVQPVGSPLSLECTVEGTSNPNLYWYRQAAGRGLQLLFYSVGIGQISSEVPQNLSASRPQDRQFILSSKKLLLSDSGFYLCAWSRIWGAEAFFGQGTRLTVV.

The chain combines TRBV11-2 with TRBJ1-2; D gene uncertain. This CDR3 contains 11 residues. Trimming took 5 bases from V and 5 from J, leaving 6 bases between them. CDR1 and CDR2 from the germline V gene are SGHAT and FQNNGV. CDR3 amino acids: CASSLLYGYTF. The DNA of the CDR3 is TGTGCCAGCAGCCTATTATATGGCTACACCTTC.

V usage is TRBV28 and J usage is TRBJ2-3; D may be TRBD2 (5 bases). The CDR3 sequence is 13 residues long. The V end lost 8 bases, the J end lost 0 bases, and 9 bases lay between the germline ends. CDR1 is MDHEN and CDR2 is SYDVKM in the germline V gene. The CDR3 sequence: CASGLPSTDTQYF. The CDR3 DNA is TGTGCCAGCGGACTGCCTAGCACAGATACGCAGTATTTT. The full variable domain, in which reference TRBV28 and TRBJ2-3 provide the parts outside the CDR3, is DVKVTQSSRYLVKRTGEKVFLECVQDMDHENMFWYRQDPGLGLRLIYFSYDVKMKEKGDIPEGYSVSREKKERFSLILESASTNQTSMYLCASGLPSTDTQYFGPGTRLTVL.

This clone has a handful of counts. The rearrangement links TRBV27 to TRBJ1-3; no reliable D call. Deletions cut 6 bases from V and 2 bases from J, with 29 bases between. This CDR3 has 20 residues. Germline loops: CDR1 MNHEY, CDR2 SMNVEV (reference sequence). The CDR3, as DNA: TGTGCCAGCAGGCACACTTCTTCCCTCGGATCGGACGGAGCTGGAAACACCATATATTTT. Translating it yields CASRHTSSLGSDGAGNTIYF.

This sequence joins TRBV28 and TRBJ2-5; 9 bases are shared with TRBD1. Trimming removed 6 bases from V and 5 bases from J; junction bases left unmatched: 7. Germline-derived CDR1 and CDR2 are MDHEN and SYDVKM. The CDR3 loop spans 14 amino acids. The DNA for the CDR3 is TGTGCCAGCAGGACTACAGGGGGCAGCGAGACCCAGTACTTC. This translates into CASRTTGGSETQYF.

The chain links TRBV27 to TRBJ2-7; 9 bases align to TRBD2. The V gene's germline CDR1 is MNHEY and CDR2 SMNVEV (reference sequence). V lost 1 base to trimming and J lost 3 bases; unmatched junction nucleotides: 4. The CDR3 consists of 15 residues. The CDR3 spells CASSLFSGSGYEQYF. Written as DNA, the CDR3 is TGTGCCAGCAGTTTATTTAGCGGGAGCGGCTACGAGCAGTACTTC.

In this sample, this clone turned up once. The chain combines TRBV18 with TRBJ1-6; no clear D. Germline assignment: CDR1 KGHSH and CDR2 LQKENI. V was trimmed by 6 bases and J by 7 bases, leaving 16 bases between them. This CDR3 region has 15 residues. This CDR3 reads CASSPSGSDNSPLHF. The CDR3 DNA is TGTGCCAGCTCCCCCTCGGGGTCTGACAATTCACCCCTCCACTTT.

The genes are TRBV7-9 and TRBJ2-7; D is possibly TRBD2 (6 bases). The V end lost 4 bases, the J end lost 0 bases, and 13 bases lay between the germline ends. The CDR3 is 15 amino acids. Looked up from germline, CDR1 is SEHNR and CDR2 is FQNEAQ (reference sequence). The chain's CDR3 is CASSSPGLLSYEQYF. The CDR3 nucleotides are TGTGCCAGCAGCTCTCCGGGACTCCTCTCCTACGAGCAGTACTTC.

The chain is built from TRBV2 and TRBJ1-4, with TRBD1 matching over 8 bases. V lost 6 bases and J lost 5; bases outside the gene matches: 14. Germline lookup yields CDR1 SNHLY and CDR2 FYNNEI. The CDR3 length is 17 residues. CDR3 coding DNA: TGTGCCAGCAGGCCAGGGACAGGCAGTCTCCCGAATGAAAAACTGTTTTTT. Amino acids: CASRPGTGSLPNEKLFF. Full variable domain (outside the CDR3, taken from reference TRBV2 and TRBJ1-4): EPEVTQTPSHQVTQMGQEVILRCVPISNHLYFYWYRQILGQKVEFLVSFYNNEISEKSEIFDDQFSVERPDGSNFTLKIRSTKLEDSAMYFCASRPGTGSLPNEKLFFGSGTQLSVL.

The chain uses TRBV19 and TRBJ1-4; perhaps TRBD1 as D (5 bases). Germline CDR1 reads LNHDA; CDR2 reads SQIVND (reference sequence). The CDR3 is 12 residues long. The V end was cut by 6 bases, the J end by 8 bases, with 10 bases between. In DNA form, the CDR3 reads TGTGCCAGTAGCAGGGACCAAGAAAAACTGTTTTTT. This gives the protein CASSRDQEKLFF.

This clone was counted once. This chain joins TRBV27 and TRBJ1-2; possible D gene TRBD1, 6 bases. V lost 7 bases, J lost 3 bases, and 9 bases lay in between. The length of the CDR3 is 12 residues. Germline CDR1 and CDR2: MNHEY and SMNVEV (reference sequence). The CDR3 sequence: CASKDSYYGYTF. The CDR3 DNA is TGTGCCAGCAAGGACAGTTACTATGGCTACACCTTC.